This record covers a single T cell receptor beta chain. As yet, its antigen is unknown. This sample is part of a study of OX40 agonist ivuxolimab in advanced cancers. Study at large: Three patients showed partial responses: one hepatocellular carcinoma and two cutaneous melanoma cases.

Sequencing used immunoSEQ multiplex PCR; TCRdb keeps in-frame clones, though not all of them. The sample lists tens of thousands of clones, 80% to 95% seen once, with approximately 4.3% in the top ten. General observations from the study: Clonal expansion was seen in CD4+ and CD8+ blood T cells by week 6 at 0.1 to 3.0 mg/kg.

The sequence was obtained from an adult with an advanced solid tumor such as melanoma, head and neck, liver or kidney cancer. The source was CD4+ or CD8+ T cells sorted from blood, collected in a trial of the OX40 agonist ivuxolimab.

CDR3 loop: CASTRSYEQYF. For the CDR3, the DNA is TGTGCCAGCACACGGAGCTACGAGCAGTACTTC. The chain recombines TRBV6-6 with TRBJ2-7, with D unresolved. The CDR3 has 11 residues. Germline V CDR1 and CDR2: MNHNY, SVGAGI (reference sequence). Trimming left V 7 bases short and J 3 bases short, with 7 bases between.